This T cell receptor (beta chain) was obtained from a study of cytomegalovirus exposure and HLA in healthy donors. This clone was detected only a few times. The trim removed 6 bases at V and 7 bases at J, leaving 8 bases unmatched. Per germline, CDR1 SNHLY and CDR2 FYNNEI. This CDR3 is built from 13 residues. Amplification used 60 Vbeta primers and 13 Jbeta primers. Original processing methods: Some 11 million of the 80 million or so unique TCR beta chains counted in a later analysis were shared. Produced via immunoSEQ multiplex PCR; TCRdb's table is partial and in-frame only. V and J calls and clone size follow that table, whereas D and trimming were derived from the DNA. The table shows about 190,000 clones, with 80% to 85% occurring only once.

The sequence was obtained from a man aged 40-50 years in good health and CMV-seropositive. The chain links TRBV2 to TRBJ2-7; TRBD1 agrees at 8 bases. What was sequenced was PBMCs. CDR3 region: CASRGGQGGEQYF. The CDR3 DNA reads TGTGCCAGCAGGGGAGGACAGGGAGGTGAGCAGTACTTC.